A selection of T cell receptor beta chains follows, all from one sample in a study of shared clonotypes between healthy human individuals. Profiling relied on immunoSEQ multiplex PCR, and the TCRdb table lists in-frame clones only, not all of them. The top ten hold 0.9% to 1.3% of the sample, which has roughly 2 million clones, about 95% seen once. The sequenced material came from naive CD8+ T cells sorted from blood. These TCRs come from a man aged 18 to 35 in good health. Each CDR3 is given with its conserved first and last residue.

TRBV4-1,TRBJ2-7,CASSQARAYEQYF
TRBV9,TRBJ2-7,CASSVVAGSSYEQYF
TRBV10-3,TRBJ2-3,CAARGTSGTDTQYF
TRBV5-4,TRBJ1-5,CASSSDGGVSNQPQHF
TRBV13,TRBJ1-2,CASSTRTGGYVYGYTF
TRBV4-3,TRBJ1-1,CASSQVEGMNTEAFF
TRBV28,TRBJ1-1,CASIWGTEAFF
TRBV4-1,TRBJ2-2,CASSQTGADTGELFF
TRBV9,TRBJ2-7,CASSLTAGGYEQYF
TRBV15,TRBJ2-7,CATSRGTGGYEQYF
TRBV7-8,TRBJ1-1,CAVLDRQNTEAFF
TRBV30,TRBJ2-2,CAWSVRTGIFSGELFF
TRBV7-2,TRBJ2-7,CASSGQGYEQYF
TRBV11-3,TRBJ2-1,CASSLFPFAEGRNEQFF
TRBV28,TRBJ1-4,CASSLAVATNEKLFF
TRBV5-5,TRBJ2-7,CASSLGGSSTYEQYF
TRBV5-4,TRBJ2-5,CASSLDETQYF
TRBV25-1,TRBJ2-7,CASSKFRDSVFYEQYF
TRBV7-9,TRBJ2-2,CASSLLPGQGVTGELFF
TRBV4-1,TRBJ1-5,CASSQPLASFPQHF
TRBV4-1,TRBJ1-6,CASSQEGAGSPLHF
TRBV6-6,TRBJ2-3,CASSWTGRTDTQYF
TRBV4-3,TRBJ2-2,CASSPVGTSGDITGELFF
TRBV11-2,TRBJ2-7,CASSGYEQYF
TRBV9,TRBJ2-7,CASSVFRDRGIEEQYF
TRBV6-1,TRBJ2-7,CASSESGGSSYEQYF
TRBV2,TRBJ2-7,CASSEQADSYEQYF
TRBV4-1,TRBJ2-7,CASSRRSGAGGFYEQYF
TRBV10-1,TRBJ2-3,CARGLPETDTQYF
TRBV6-1,TRBJ2-2,CASSEAKGVGTGELFF
TRBV15,TRBJ2-1,CATSTSGNSYNEQFF
TRBV11-3,TRBJ1-5,CASSLRDRGLYHSNQPQHF
TRBV12-5,TRBJ1-1,CASGLPISEGQKNTEAFF
TRBV28,TRBJ2-7,CASRNRGTYEQYF
TRBV6-5,TRBJ1-2,CASSLDSLYGYTF
TRBV11-3,TRBJ2-5,CASSSFYRVAGQETQYF